This TCR beta chain was sequenced during a study of cytomegalovirus exposure and HLA in healthy donors. The study's findings and limits: There were reportedly fewer N-insertions in an Asian-associated ancestry cluster than the roughly 700-donor mean, in a later analysis. Associated with HLA alleles at 0.05 false discovery rate in a later analysis were 16,951 TCR beta sequences.

Concerning this clone: Antigen unknown.

The CDR3 length is 15 residues. Germline CDR1 SGHRS, CDR2 YFSETQ. Trimming at V came to 4 bases and at J to 4 bases, leaving 10 bases not matched to a gene. The PCR ran on 60 Vbeta and 13 Jbeta primers. Sequencing was performed with immunoSEQ multiplex PCR; in TCRdb, only in-frame clones are kept and a portion is missing. The data hold approximately 190,000 clones, with around 83% observed a single time. The sample taken for sequencing was PBMCs. The origin of this receptor is a young woman in good health and CMV-seronegative. The chain couples TRBV5-1 to TRBJ2-5, with 7 bases that match TRBD1. This CDR3 is CASSPNQQGVETQYF. The CDR3 coding sequence is TGCGCCAGCAGCCCCAACCAGCAGGGGGTAGAGACCCAGTACTTC.